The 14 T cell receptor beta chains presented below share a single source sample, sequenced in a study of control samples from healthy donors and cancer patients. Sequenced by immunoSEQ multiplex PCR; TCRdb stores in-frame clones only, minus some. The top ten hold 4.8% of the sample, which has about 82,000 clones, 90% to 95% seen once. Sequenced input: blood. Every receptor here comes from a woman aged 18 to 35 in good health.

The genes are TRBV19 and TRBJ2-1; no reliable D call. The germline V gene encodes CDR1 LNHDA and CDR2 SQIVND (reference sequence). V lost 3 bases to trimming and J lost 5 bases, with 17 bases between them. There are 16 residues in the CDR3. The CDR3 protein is CASSIYGLSINNEQFF. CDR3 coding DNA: TGTGCCAGTAGTATTTATGGTCTCTCTATTAACAATGAGCAGTTCTTC.

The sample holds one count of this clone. In DNA form, the CDR3 reads TGTGCCAGCAGGGCGAGGACAGGGGCAGATACGCAGTATTTT. Amino acids: CASRARTGADTQYF. The chain has TRBV27 and TRBJ2-3; TRBD1 matches at 9 bases. Germline V CDR1 and CDR2: MNHEY, SMNVEV (reference sequence). CDR3 length: 14 residues. Trimming removed 6 bases from V and 4 bases from J; junction bases left unmatched: 5.

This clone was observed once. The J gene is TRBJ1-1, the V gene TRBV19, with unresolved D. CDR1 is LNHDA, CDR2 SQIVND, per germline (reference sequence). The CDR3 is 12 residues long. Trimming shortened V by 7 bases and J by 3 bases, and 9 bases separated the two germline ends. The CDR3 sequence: CASKEAYTEAFF. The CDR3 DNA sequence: TGTGCCAGTAAAGAGGCGTACACTGAAGCTTTCTTT.

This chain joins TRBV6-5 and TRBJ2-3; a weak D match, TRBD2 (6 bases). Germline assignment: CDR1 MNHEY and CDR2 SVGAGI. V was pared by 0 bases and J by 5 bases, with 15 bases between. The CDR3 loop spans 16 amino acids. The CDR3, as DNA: TGTGCCAGCAGTTACTCGTCCCCACTAGCAGGAGATACGCAGTATTTT. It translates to CASSYSSPLAGDTQYF.

CDR3 sequence reads: CASSLEGRQGFHYEQYF. CDR3 DNA sequence: TGTGCCAGCAGCTTAGAGGGTCGGCAGGGGTTCCACTACGAGCAGTACTTC. This chain connects TRBV11-2 to TRBJ2-7, with D possibly being TRBD1 (6 bases). This CDR3 is built from 17 residues. The germline V gene has CDR1 SGHAT and CDR2 FQNNGV. Between the trimmed V and J ends, which lost 0 bases and 3 bases, there was a span of 18 bases.

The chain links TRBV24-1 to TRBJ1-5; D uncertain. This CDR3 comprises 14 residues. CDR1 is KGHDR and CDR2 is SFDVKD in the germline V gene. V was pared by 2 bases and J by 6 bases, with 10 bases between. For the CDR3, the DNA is TGTGCCACCAGTGATTCCTTCTTTATTCAGCCCCAGCATTTT. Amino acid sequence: CATSDSFFIQPQHF.

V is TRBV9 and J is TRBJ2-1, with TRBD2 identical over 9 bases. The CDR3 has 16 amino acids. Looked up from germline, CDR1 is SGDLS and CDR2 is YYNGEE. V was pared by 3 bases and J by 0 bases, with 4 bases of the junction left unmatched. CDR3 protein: CASSANSGSSYNEQFF. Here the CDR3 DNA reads TGTGCCAGCAGCGCGAATAGCGGGAGCTCCTACAATGAGCAGTTCTTC.

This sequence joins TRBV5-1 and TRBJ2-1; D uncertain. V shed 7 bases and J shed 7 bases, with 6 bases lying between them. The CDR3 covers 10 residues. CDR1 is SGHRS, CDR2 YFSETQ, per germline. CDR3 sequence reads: CASGNNEQFF. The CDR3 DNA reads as TGCGCCAGCGGGAATAATGAGCAGTTCTTC.

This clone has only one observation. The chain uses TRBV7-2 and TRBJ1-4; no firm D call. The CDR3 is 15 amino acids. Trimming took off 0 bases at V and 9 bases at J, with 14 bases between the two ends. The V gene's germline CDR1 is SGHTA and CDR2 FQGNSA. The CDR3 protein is CASSLADPGRQKLFF. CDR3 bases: TGTGCCAGCAGCTTAGCGGATCCAGGTCGACAAAAACTGTTTTTT.

The CDR3 loop is CASSQTLNTEAFF. The CDR3 DNA is TGTGCCAGCAGCCAGACACTGAACACTGAAGCTTTCTTT. The chain has TRBV7-9 and TRBJ1-1; D is ambiguous. Germline CDR1 and CDR2: SEHNR and FQNEAQ (reference sequence). The CDR3 is 13 residues long. Between the trimmed V and J ends, which lost 5 bases and 0 bases, there was a span of 7 bases.

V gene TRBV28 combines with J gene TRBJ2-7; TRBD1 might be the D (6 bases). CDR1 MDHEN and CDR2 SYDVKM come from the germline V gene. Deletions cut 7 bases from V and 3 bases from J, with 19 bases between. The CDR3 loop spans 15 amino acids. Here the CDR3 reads CASNEHREIFYEQYF. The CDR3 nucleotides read TGTGCCAGCAACGAGCACAGGGAGATTTTCTACGAGCAGTACTTC. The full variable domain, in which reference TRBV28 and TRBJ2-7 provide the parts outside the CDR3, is DVKVTQSSRYLVKRTGEKVFLECVQDMDHENMFWYRQDPGLGLRLIYFSYDVKMKEKGDIPEGYSVSREKKERFSLILESASTNQTSMYLCASNEHREIFYEQYFGPGTRLTVT.

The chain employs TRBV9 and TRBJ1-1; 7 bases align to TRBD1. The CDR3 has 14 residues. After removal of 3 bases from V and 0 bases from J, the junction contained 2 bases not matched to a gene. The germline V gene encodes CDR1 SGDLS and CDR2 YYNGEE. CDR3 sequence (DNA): TGTGCCAGCAGCGCCACAGGGGTGAACACTGAAGCTTTCTTT. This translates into CASSATGVNTEAFF. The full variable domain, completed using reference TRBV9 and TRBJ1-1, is DSGVTQTPKHLITATGQRVTLRCSPRSGDLSVYWYQQSLDQGLQFLIQYYNGEERAKGNILERFSAQQFPDLHSELNLSSLELGDSALYFCASSATGVNTEAFFGQGTRLTVV.

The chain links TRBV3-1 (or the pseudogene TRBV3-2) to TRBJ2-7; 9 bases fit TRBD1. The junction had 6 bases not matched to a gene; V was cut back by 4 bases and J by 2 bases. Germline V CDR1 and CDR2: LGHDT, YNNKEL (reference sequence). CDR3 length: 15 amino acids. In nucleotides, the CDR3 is TGTGCCAGCAGCCCCGGGACAGGGAGCCCCTACGAGCAGTACTTC. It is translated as CASSPGTGSPYEQYF.

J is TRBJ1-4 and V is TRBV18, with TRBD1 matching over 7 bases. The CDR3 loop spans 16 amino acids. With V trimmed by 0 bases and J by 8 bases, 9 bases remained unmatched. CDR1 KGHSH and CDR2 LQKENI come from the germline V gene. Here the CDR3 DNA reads TGTGCCAGCTCACCACCCGGGACAGTAAGGGGAGAAAAACTGTTTTTT. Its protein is CASSPPGTVRGEKLFF.